The rows below give T cell receptor beta chains drawn from one sample of a study of OX40 agonist ivuxolimab in advanced cancers. Clones were sequenced by immunoSEQ multiplex PCR, and TCRdb holds only the in-frame ones, with some missing. The sample includes 30,000 to 45,000 clones, 88% of them seen just once. The specimen was CD4+ or CD8+ T cells sorted from blood, collected in a trial of the OX40 agonist ivuxolimab. These receptors all stem from an adult with an advanced solid tumor such as melanoma, head and neck, liver or kidney cancer. CDR3s include the opening cysteine and the closing phenylalanine or tryptophan. The D gene is left open where the match is weak. A row's size may be missing; if present it is once, few, many or a size class.

j_gene: TRBJ1-2
v_gene: TRBV6-5
d_gene: TRBD1
abundance: .
CDR3nt: TGTGCCAGCAGTTACGGGGACAGGGCGGGAGGCTACACCTTC
CDR3aa: CASSYGDRAGGYTF

j_gene: TRBJ2-5
v_gene: TRBV7-9
d_gene: .
abundance: once
CDR3nt: TGTGCCAGCAGCTTAGCCGGAGGGGTAGAGACCCAGTACTTC
CDR3aa: CASSLAGGVETQYF

j_gene: TRBJ1-2
v_gene: TRBV10-3
d_gene: .
abundance: once
CDR3nt: TGTGCCATCAGTGAGATCCCGGGGTCCTATGGCTACACCTTC
CDR3aa: CAISEIPGSYGYTF

j_gene: TRBJ2-5
v_gene: TRBV10-3
d_gene: TRBD2
abundance: .
CDR3nt: TGTGCCATCAGTGAGTCCGCTAGCGGGAGGCAGACCCAGTACTTC
CDR3aa: CAISESASGRQTQYF

j_gene: TRBJ2-7
v_gene: TRBV9
d_gene: TRBD2
abundance: .
CDR3nt: TGTGCCAGCAGCCCCCGCCGACTAGCGGGAGTGCGCGAGCAGTACTTC
CDR3aa: CASSPRRLAGVREQYF

j_gene: TRBJ2-1
v_gene: TRBV25-1
d_gene: .
abundance: .
CDR3nt: TGTGCCAGCAGTGGATACAATGAGCAGTTCTTC
CDR3aa: CASSGYNEQFF

j_gene: TRBJ2-7
v_gene: TRBV5-8
d_gene: TRBD1
abundance: once
CDR3nt: TGTGCCAGCAGCGTCACCGGGACAGGGTTCTACGAGCAGTACTTC
CDR3aa: CASSVTGTGFYEQYF

j_gene: TRBJ1-5
v_gene: TRBV6-1
d_gene: .
abundance: .
CDR3nt: TGTGCCAGCAGTGACTTCCCCGGGGGGGGCAATCAGCCCCAGCATTTT
CDR3aa: CASSDFPGGGNQPQHF

j_gene: TRBJ2-5
v_gene: TRBV28
d_gene: .
abundance: .
CDR3nt: TGTGCCAGCAGTCAGGCGGGAGTAGGGGGAGAGACCCAGTACTTC
CDR3aa: CASSQAGVGGETQYF

j_gene: TRBJ2-1
v_gene: TRBV5-1
d_gene: .
abundance: .
CDR3nt: TGCGCCAGCAGCTTGAATCCATGGTCCTACAATGAGCAGTTCTTC
CDR3aa: CASSLNPWSYNEQFF

j_gene: TRBJ2-7
v_gene: TRBV7-9
d_gene: TRBD1
abundance: .
CDR3nt: TGTGCCAGCAGTCAAGGACAGGGGGTTTACGAGCAGTACTTC
CDR3aa: CASSQGQGVYEQYF

j_gene: TRBJ2-7
v_gene: TRBV30
d_gene: TRBD1
abundance: .
CDR3nt: TGTGCCTGGAGCTGGGACAGGGGGGAAGACGAGCAGTACTTC
CDR3aa: CAWSWDRGEDEQYF

j_gene: TRBJ1-4
v_gene: TRBV5-6
d_gene: TRBD1
abundance: .
CDR3nt: TGTGCCAGCAGCTTGCGGACAGGGAAGCCCGAAAAACTGTTTTTT
CDR3aa: CASSLRTGKPEKLFF

j_gene: TRBJ2-7
v_gene: TRBV11-3
d_gene: .
abundance: .
CDR3nt: TGTGCCAGCAGCTCCCAAGGGCAGGACAAGCAGTACTTC
CDR3aa: CASSSQGQDKQYF

j_gene: TRBJ2-5
v_gene: TRBV7-2
d_gene: .
abundance: .
CDR3nt: TGTGCCAGCAGCTTGGGGCTGGGCCAAGAGACCCAGTACTTC
CDR3aa: CASSLGLGQETQYF

j_gene: TRBJ2-5
v_gene: TRBV18
d_gene: TRBD1
abundance: .
CDR3nt: TGTGCCAGCTCACCGGGACAGAAAGAGACCCAGTACTTC
CDR3aa: CASSPGQKETQYF

j_gene: TRBJ1-2
v_gene: TRBV7-9
d_gene: TRBD1
abundance: .
CDR3nt: TGTGCCAGCAGCTTACGGACAGGGGAGAGAGCCCGGTATGGCTACACCTTC
CDR3aa: CASSLRTGERARYGYTF

j_gene: TRBJ2-6
v_gene: TRBV7-2
d_gene: .
abundance: .
CDR3nt: TGTGCCAGCCGACTGGTCTCTGGGGCCAACGTCCTGACTTTC
CDR3aa: CASRLVSGANVLTF

j_gene: TRBJ1-1
v_gene: TRBV6-5
d_gene: TRBD1
abundance: .
CDR3nt: TGTGCCAGCAGTTACGACGGACAGGGTGAAGCTTTCTTT
CDR3aa: CASSYDGQGEAFF

j_gene: TRBJ2-2
v_gene: TRBV7-2
d_gene: .
abundance: .
CDR3nt: TGTGCCAGCAGCTTGTTCGGCGGGACTCCGACTTTT
CDR3aa: CASSLFGGTPTF

j_gene: TRBJ2-7
v_gene: TRBV28
d_gene: .
abundance: .
CDR3nt: TGTGCCAGCAGTAACTTATACGAGCAGTACTTC
CDR3aa: CASSNLYEQYF

j_gene: TRBJ2-2
v_gene: TRBV19
d_gene: TRBD2
abundance: .
CDR3nt: TGTGCCAGCGCTAGCGGGAGTGTAGGCACCGGGGAGCTGTTTTTT
CDR3aa: CASASGSVGTGELFF